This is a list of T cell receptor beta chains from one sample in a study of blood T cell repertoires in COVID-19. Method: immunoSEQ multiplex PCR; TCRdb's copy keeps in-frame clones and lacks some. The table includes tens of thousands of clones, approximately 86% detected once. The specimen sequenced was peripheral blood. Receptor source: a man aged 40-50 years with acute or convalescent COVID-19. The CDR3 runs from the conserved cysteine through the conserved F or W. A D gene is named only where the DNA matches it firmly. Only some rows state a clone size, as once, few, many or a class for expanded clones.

CATTTERGGFRETQYF TGTGCCACCACTACCGAGCGGGGGGGCTTTCGAGAGACCCAGTACTTC few TRBV3-1/TRBV3-2 16 TRBJ2-5 TRBD2
CASTARRGAGELFF TGTGCCAGCACAGCAAGGCGGGGGGCCGGGGAGCTGTTTTTT . TRBV11-3 14 TRBJ2-2 TRBD2
CASSHGTEYANTEAFF TGCGCCAGCAGCCACGGGACAGAGTATGCGAACACTGAAGCTTTCTTT . TRBV4-1 16 TRBJ1-1 TRBD1
CASSLPRGDADEQFF TGCGCCAGCAGCTTGCCCAGGGGGGATGCAGATGAGCAGTTCTTC . TRBV5-1 15 TRBJ2-1 .
CASSGDSNYGYTF TGTGCCAGCAGTGGGGACAGTAACTATGGCTACACCTTC . TRBV12-3/TRBV12-4 13 TRBJ1-2 TRBD1
CASEKRGGEQYF TGTGCCAGCGAGAAACGGGGTGGCGAGCAGTACTTC . TRBV2 12 TRBJ2-7 .
CASSRTTGASYNSPLHF TGCGCCAGCAGTCGAACCACAGGGGCATCCTATAATTCACCCCTCCACTTT few TRBV5-1 17 TRBJ1-6 TRBD1
CASSFGGARETQYF TGCGCCAGCAGCTTCGGGGGGGCCCGAGAGACCCAGTACTTC . TRBV5-1 14 TRBJ2-5 TRBD2
CAWRPVSGEREAFF TGTGCCTGGAGACCGGTGAGCGGAGAGAGAGAAGCTTTCTTT . TRBV30 14 TRBJ1-1 .
CASSYEILDTEAFF TGTGCCAGCAGTTACGAGATTTTGGACACTGAAGCTTTCTTT . TRBV6-2/TRBV6-3 14 TRBJ1-1 .
CASRTGLQETQYF TGCGCCAGCAGGACAGGCCTCCAAGAGACCCAGTACTTC . TRBV5-1 13 TRBJ2-5 .
CASSIPLNSGGTDTQYF TGTGCCAGTAGTATACCCCTTAATAGCGGGGGCACAGATACGCAGTATTTT . TRBV19 17 TRBJ2-3 TRBD2
CASSLAYKGIGEQFF TGTGCCAGCAGCTTAGCGTACAAGGGGATTGGTGAGCAGTTCTTC . TRBV7-8 15 TRBJ2-1 .
CASSTTGGRSPLHF TGTGCCAGCAGCACGACAGGGGGCCGTTCACCCCTCCACTTT . TRBV7-3 14 TRBJ1-6 TRBD1
CASDPGQGDEQYF TGTGCCAGCGATCCGGGACAGGGTGACGAGCAGTACTTC . TRBV18 13 TRBJ2-7 TRBD1
CASSADTGELFF TGTGCCAGCAGTGCAGACACCGGGGAGCTGTTTTTT . TRBV2 12 TRBJ2-2 .
CASSQDRGQGSNRGYTF TGTGCCAGCAGCCAAGATAGGGGACAAGGGTCCAACAGGGGCTACACCTTC few TRBV14 17 TRBJ1-2 .
CAWSPAGGYFNYGYTF TGTGCCTGGAGTCCTGCGGGCGGATACTTTAACTATGGCTACACCTTC . TRBV30 16 TRBJ1-2 .
CASSLPGQGGTEAFF TGTGCCAGCAGTTTACCGGGACAGGGGGGCACTGAAGCTTTCTTT . TRBV28 15 TRBJ1-1 TRBD1
CASSPHPAGEQYF TGTGCCAGCTCACCCCATCCGGCGGGCGAGCAGTACTTC . TRBV18 13 TRBJ2-7 .
CASSQGDTDVGYTF TGCGCCAGCAGCCAAGGGGACACCGACGTTGGCTACACCTTC . TRBV4-1 14 TRBJ1-2 .
CASTQGQGHTEAFF TGTGCCAGCACCCAGGGACAGGGGCACACTGAAGCTTTCTTT . TRBV9 14 TRBJ1-1 TRBD1
CASTPTVSYEQYF TGTGCCAGCACCCCGACAGTTTCCTACGAGCAGTACTTC . TRBV5-4 13 TRBJ2-7 .
CASPSRGLGNEQFF TGTGCCTCGCCGTCGAGGGGGCTGGGAAATGAGCAGTTCTTC . TRBV30 14 TRBJ2-1 TRBD1
CASAPQAGGITGELFF TGTGCCAGCGCCCCTCAAGCGGGGGGGATCACCGGGGAGCTGTTTTTT few TRBV5-5 16 TRBJ2-2 TRBD2
CASSLGASTEQYF TGTGCCAGCAGCTTAGGAGCTAGCACCGAGCAGTACTTC . TRBV11-3 13 TRBJ2-7 .
CASSIAGVGYEQYF TGTGCCAGCAGCATAGCGGGAGTAGGCTACGAGCAGTACTTC . TRBV7-9 14 TRBJ2-7 TRBD2
CSVEKRIADTQYF TGCAGCGTTGAAAAGAGGATAGCAGATACGCAGTATTTT . TRBV29-1 13 TRBJ2-3 .
CASSPRGSSYEQYF TGTGCCAGCAGCCCGCGGGGAAGCTCCTACGAGCAGTACTTC . TRBV7-6 14 TRBJ2-7 .
CASSDQGAAGNYGYTF TGTGCCAGCAGTGACCAGGGGGCGGCAGGGAACTATGGCTACACCTTC . TRBV6-1 16 TRBJ1-2 TRBD1
CASSLVENTEAFF TGTGCCAGCAGCTTAGTAGAGAACACTGAAGCTTTCTTT . TRBV7-6 13 TRBJ1-1 .
CASSEFVGTRVEAFF TGTGCCAGCAGTGAATTTGTGGGCACGAGGGTTGAAGCTTTCTTT . TRBV6-1 15 TRBJ1-1 .
CASSLARSPGSSPLHF TGTGCCAGCAGCTTAGCCAGGAGCCCCGGGAGTTCACCCCTCCACTTT . TRBV7-8 16 TRBJ1-6 .
CASSLGSQDFYGYTF TGCGCCAGCAGCTTGGGAAGTCAGGATTTCTATGGCTACACCTTC . TRBV5-1 15 TRBJ1-2 .
CASSDEGLGNEKLFF TGTGCCAGCAGTGACGAGGGATTGGGTAATGAAAAACTGTTTTTT few TRBV6-1 15 TRBJ1-4 .
CASFDRGQGYGYTF TGTGCCAGCTTTGACAGGGGGCAGGGCTATGGCTACACCTTC . TRBV6-5 14 TRBJ1-2 TRBD1
CASSPRTAYGYTF TGTGCCAGCAGTCCTCGGACAGCATATGGCTACACCTTC . TRBV5-8 13 TRBJ1-2 .
CASSSLVSVGEQFF TGTGCCAGCAGCAGCCTGGTTAGCGTTGGGGAGCAGTTCTTC few TRBV7-6 14 TRBJ2-1 .
CASSIRGNEQYF TGTGCCAGCAGCATCAGGGGGAACGAGCAGTACTTC . TRBV2 12 TRBJ2-7 TRBD1
CASRKDSNTEAFF TGTGCCAGCAGGAAAGACAGTAACACTGAAGCTTTCTTT . TRBV2 13 TRBJ1-1 .